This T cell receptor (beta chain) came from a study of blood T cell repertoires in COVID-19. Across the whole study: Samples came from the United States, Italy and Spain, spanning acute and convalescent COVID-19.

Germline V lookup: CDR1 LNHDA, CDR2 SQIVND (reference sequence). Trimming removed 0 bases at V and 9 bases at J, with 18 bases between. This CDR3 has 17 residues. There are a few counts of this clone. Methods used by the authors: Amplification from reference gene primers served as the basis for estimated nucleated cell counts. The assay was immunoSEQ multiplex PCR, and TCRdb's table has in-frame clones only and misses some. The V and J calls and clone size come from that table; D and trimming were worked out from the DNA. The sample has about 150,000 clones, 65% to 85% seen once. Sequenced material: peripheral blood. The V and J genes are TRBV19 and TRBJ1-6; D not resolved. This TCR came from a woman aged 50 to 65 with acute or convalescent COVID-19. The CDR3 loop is CASSIDLAVGTSSPLHF. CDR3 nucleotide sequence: TGTGCCAGTAGTATAGATCTCGCGGTAGGTACGAGTTCACCCCTCCACTTT.